A single sample gave rise to the 7 T cell receptor beta chains below, sequenced in a study of prognosis after radiotherapy for stage I lung cancer (dated by TCRdb to about 2021). The instrument given in TCRdb is Illumina HiSeq 3000. Two rounds of multiplex PCR were performed to amplify the TCR beta CDR3 region from genomic DNA. In the first round of PCR, primers specific to each TRBV and TRBJ gene were used, and the primer sequences are filed in Chinese patent CN105087789A. The public reads were reprocessed in TCRdb via fastp at Q25 and MiXCR, keeping in-frame beta chains. Each CDR3 protein gets just one entry, which takes the most common genes and DNA from the rows behind it. The sample records fewer than 35,000 distinct CDR3 sequences, around half of which are singletons. 16% of the sample comes from the top ten. The starting material was PBMCs, obtained before or after stereotactic body radiation therapy (not recorded which). The receptors originated from a donor aged 50 or older with non-small cell lung cancer.

By share, this clonotype counts as medium-sized. J is TRBJ2-7 and V is TRBV7-2; TRBD1 aligns across 8 bases. The CDR3 sequence is 15 residues long. CDR1 and CDR2 from the germline V gene are SGHTA and FQGNSA. V gave up 1 base and J gave up 0 bases; unmatched junction bases: 2. The CDR3 sequence is CASSLDRGYSYEQYF. Written as DNA, the CDR3 is TGTGCCAGCAGCTTAGACAGGGGGTACTCCTACGAGCAGTACTTC. The whole variable domain, remainder taken from reference TRBV7-2 and TRBJ2-7, is GAGVSQSPSNKVTEKGKDVELRCDPISGHTALYWYRQSLGQGLEFLIYFQGNSAPDKSGLPSDRFSAERTGGSVSTLTIQRTQQEDSAVYLCASSLDRGYSYEQYFGPGTRLTVT.

This chain uses TRBV24-1 with TRBJ1-2; D may be TRBD1 (5 bases). The germline gives CDR1 KGHDR, CDR2 SFDVKD. Trimming removed 4 bases from V and 9 bases from J, with 20 bases in between. CDR3 length equals 15 residues. The CDR3 DNA reads TGTGCCACCAGTGACTCCGGGACGGCTTCCGGTTGCTACACCTTC. Amino acid sequence: CATSDSGTASGCYTF.

The chain is built from TRBV6-2 or TRBV6-3 and TRBJ2-7; either TRBD1 or TRBD2 may fit D (5 bases each). The CDR3 sequence is 12 residues long. Per the germline V gene, CDR1 is MNHEY and CDR2 is SVGEGT. Trimming removed 5 bases from V and 10 bases from J, with 15 bases in between. CDR3: CASSEVGTGQYF. CDR3 in DNA: TGTGCCAGCAGTGAAGTGGGGACGGGTCAGTACTTC.

Written as DNA, the CDR3 is TGTGCCAGCATACGCCGAGGGACCCAGTACTTC. This translates into CASIRRGTQYF. V is TRBV6-1 and J is TRBJ2-5; D is undetermined. The germline V gene encodes CDR1 MNHNS and CDR2 SASEGT. This CDR3 region has 11 residues. Trimming removed 7 bases at V and 7 bases at J, with 10 bases between.

For this clonotype: This likely traces to a read error, being one base from a far larger clone. The chain uses TRBV6-4 and TRBJ1-2; D is ambiguous. CDR3 length equals 15 residues. CDR1 is MRHNA, CDR2 SNTAGT, per germline. This CDR3 is CASSEASAHDYCYTF. The CDR3 bases are TGTGCCAGCAGTGAGGCGTCAGCACACGACTATTGCTACACCTTC.

This chain links TRBV4-1 with TRBJ1-2; a possible D gene is TRBD1 (6 bases). V was shortened by 0 bases and J by 8 bases, with 13 bases between the two germline ends. Per germline, CDR1 MGHRA and CDR2 YSYEKL. The CDR3 contains 14 residues. As DNA, the CDR3 is TGCGCCAGCAGCCAAGATTCTCAGGGGTGGGGCTACACCTTC. It encodes CASSQDSQGWGYTF.

A few counts support this clonotype. A much more abundant neighbour one base away suggests this may be a read error. The chain carries TRBV6-1 and TRBJ2-2; 11 bases match TRBD2. CDR3 length equals 16 residues. Germline CDR1 and CDR2: MNHNS and SASEGT. The CDR3 bases are TGTGCCGGCAGTAACCCTAGCGGGAGGCCCACCGTGGAGCTGTTTTTT. It codes for CAGSNPSGRPTVELFF.